Presented here are 14 T cell receptor beta chains from one specimen sequenced in a study of blood T cell repertoires in COVID-19. The protocol was immunoSEQ multiplex PCR, while the TCRdb copy is restricted to in-frame clones and leaves out a portion. The table records over 200,000 clones, under 85% of them present only once. Source material: peripheral blood. All receptors come from a woman in her twenties or thirties with COVID-19, enrolled during active disease.

The table lists this clone with a count of one. This rearrangement joins TRBV7-2 to TRBJ2-3, with 7 bases matching TRBD2. The V segment lost 1 base and the J segment 0 bases; nucleotides outside the gene matches: 4. In germline, CDR1 is SGHTA, CDR2 FQGNSA. The CDR3 length is 16 residues. CDR3 in amino acids: CASSLGRGSSTDTQYF. The CDR3 DNA sequence: TGTGCCAGCAGCTTAGGGCGGGGGTCAAGCACAGATACGCAGTATTTT.

The chain joins TRBV7-2 to TRBJ2-7; the match to TRBD1 covers 12 bases. From germline, CDR1 is SGHTA and CDR2 FQGNSA. V shed 6 bases, J shed 4 bases, and the junction held 1 base outside the gene matches. The CDR3 consists of 13 residues. This CDR3 is CASRGQGAYEQYF. The DNA of the CDR3 is TGTGCCAGCAGGGGACAGGGGGCATACGAGCAGTACTTC.

This chain links TRBV6-2 or TRBV6-3 with TRBJ2-3, with 8 bases identical to TRBD1. The CDR3 sequence is 16 residues long. Germline assignment: CDR1 MNHEY and CDR2 SVGEGT. The V segment lost 5 bases and the J segment 3 bases; nucleotides outside the gene matches: 10. This CDR3 reads CASSPWTGSITDTQYF. In DNA, the CDR3 is TGTGCCAGCAGTCCGTGGACAGGGTCCATTACAGATACGCAGTATTTT.

The chain joins TRBV9 to TRBJ2-7, with 7 bases identical to TRBD2. The CDR3 extends over 15 amino acids. Per germline, CDR1 SGDLS and CDR2 YYNGEE. With 0 bases clipped from V and 0 bases from J, the junction kept 3 bases outside the gene matches. CDR3 residues: CASSVAGGPSYEQYF. The CDR3 nucleotides read TGTGCCAGCAGCGTAGCGGGAGGCCCCTCCTACGAGCAGTACTTC.

V gene TRBV7-9 combines with J gene TRBJ1-1; 7 positions match TRBD1. Germline trimming cut 1 base from V and 1 base from J; bases unmatched to any gene: 0. In germline, CDR1 is SEHNR, CDR2 FQNEAQ (reference sequence). There are 14 residues in the CDR3. The chain's CDR3 is CASSLEGANTEAFF. Written as DNA, the CDR3 is TGTGCCAGCAGCTTAGAGGGGGCGAACACTGAAGCTTTCTTT. The full variable domain, completed using reference TRBV7-9 and TRBJ1-1, is DTGVSQNPRHKITKRGQNVTFRCDPISEHNRLYWYRQTLGQGPEFLTYFQNEAQLEKSRLLSDRFSAERPKGSFSTLEIQRTEQGDSAMYLCASSLEGANTEAFFGQGTRLTVV.

This clone was counted between two and nine times. The chain has TRBV2 and TRBJ2-7; weak D call: TRBD1 (6 bases). Deletions cut 5 bases from V and 9 bases from J, with 20 bases between. CDR3 length equals 14 residues. CDR1 is SNHLY, CDR2 FYNNEI, per germline. CDR3 residues: CASSQTDLRGGQYF. In DNA, the CDR3 is TGTGCCAGCAGTCAGACAGACCTACGAGGGGGGCAGTACTTC.

The DNA for the CDR3 is TGTGCCAGCAGCAGAGATAAAAGGGGATTGGGGAGCAATCAGCCCCAGCATTTT. As protein: CASSRDKRGLGSNQPQHF. J is TRBJ1-5 and V is TRBV21-1; TRBD1, the D gene given by the table, was not confirmed from the DNA. TRBV21-1 is given as a pseudogene. The CDR3 sequence is 18 residues long.

The J gene is TRBJ1-2, the V gene TRBV19, with D perhaps TRBD1 (5 bases). V lost 5 bases, J lost 8 bases, and 18 bases lay in between. The germline CDR1 and CDR2 sequences are LNHDA and SQIVND (reference sequence). The CDR3 has 14 amino acids. CDR3 nucleotide sequence: TGTGCCAGTAGTTTAAACGCAGGGATGGAGGGCTACACCTTC. It codes for CASSLNAGMEGYTF.

V is TRBV4-3 and J is TRBJ2-2, with 10 nucleotides matching TRBD2. Unmatched junction bases numbered 8, after V lost 5 bases and J lost 5 bases. This CDR3 spans 16 amino acids. CDR1 and CDR2 from the germline V gene are LGHNA and YSLEER. The DNA for the CDR3 is TGCGCCAGCAGCACCATAGCGGGAGGTGGTACCGGGGAGCTGTTTTTT. Protein sequence: CASSTIAGGGTGELFF.

V gene TRBV7-9 combines with J gene TRBJ1-4; 8 nucleotides match TRBD1. Germline V gene data show CDR1 as SEHNR and CDR2 as FQNEAQ (reference sequence). This CDR3 region has 15 residues. After removal of 5 bases from V and 8 bases from J, the junction contained 10 bases not matched to a gene. The CDR3 coding sequence is TGTGCCAGCAGCATAACGACAGGGGTAAACGAAAAACTGTTTTTT. Its protein product is CASSITTGVNEKLFF.

V and J are TRBV10-2 and TRBJ2-3; 8 bases fit TRBD2. Germline CDR1 is WSHSY and CDR2 is SAAADI. Germline trimming cut 5 bases from V and 6 bases from J; bases unmatched to any gene: 1. The CDR3 contains 12 residues. The CDR3 sequence: CASSPSGDTQYF. CDR3 nucleotides: TGCGCCAGCAGTCCTAGCGGGGATACGCAGTATTTT.

CDR3: CASSPTGAANYGYTF. CDR3 coding DNA: TGTGCCAGCAGCCCCACTGGGGCCGCGAACTATGGCTACACCTTC. The genes are TRBV5-5 and TRBJ1-2; D might be TRBD1 (5 bases). Germline V gives CDR1 SGHKS, CDR2 YYEKEE (reference sequence). This CDR3 spans 15 amino acids. V gave up 4 bases and J gave up 2 bases, with 15 bases separating them.

The chain couples TRBV9 to TRBJ2-3; TRBD1 aligns across 9 bases. The CDR3 runs to 16 residues. The junction had 6 bases not matched to a gene; V was cut back by 0 bases and J by 4 bases. Per the germline V gene, CDR1 is SGDLS and CDR2 is YYNGEE. The CDR3 is CASSVATGQGSDTQYF. The CDR3 DNA is TGTGCCAGCAGCGTAGCTACGGGACAGGGCTCAGATACGCAGTATTTT.

The chain is built from TRBV5-6 and TRBJ1-5; possible D gene TRBD1, 5 bases. Trimming stripped 1 base from V and 2 bases from J, with 19 bases between. This CDR3 comprises 18 residues. From germline, CDR1 is SGHDT and CDR2 YYEEEE. The CDR3 nucleotides are TGTGCCAGCAGCTTGCGGCAGGGCAGGGTATACGGCAATCAGCCCCAGCATTTT. Amino acids: CASSLRQGRVYGNQPQHF.